This TCR beta chain came from a study of human thymus T cells. Whole-study findings and limits: Unrelated individuals were reported by related research to share highly overlapping thymic repertoires. Among thymic and blood repertoires, usage of V and J genes appeared biased.

Assay used: immunoSEQ multiplex PCR; TCRdb lists only in-frame clones, some missing. The sample lists roughly 77,000 clones; roughly 96% were seen once. The CDR3 totals 13 residues. V was trimmed by 4 bases and J by 8 bases, leaving 14 bases between them. Germline V gene lookup returns CDR1 GTSNPN and CDR2 SVGIG (reference sequence). Obtained as resections during corrective heart surgery, the thymus tissue was then studied. The donor group consisted of healthy Finnish infants who were having corrective surgery for congenital heart defects. Worth noting for this clone: Its antigen remains unidentified.

The chain couples TRBV30 to TRBJ1-4, with no clear D. Sequenced material: thymus tissue. This clonotype was obtained from a girl under two years old with a congenital heart defect but otherwise immunologically healthy. CDR3 bases: TGTGCCTGGAATTACCGACCCCCGGAAAAACTGTTTTTT. Its translation: CAWNYRPPEKLFF.